The 20 T cell receptor beta chains listed next were all sequenced from one sample in a study of regulatory T cells in long-lasting Graves disease. Sequencing libraries for TCR beta were prepared with iRepertoire HTBI primers and Arm-PCR of CDR3 regions. TCRdb passed the multiplex PCR reads through MiXCR, listing each CDR3 protein once. The sample has 350,000 to 450,000 distinct CDR3 sequences, about 11% seen once. Documented time point: newly diagnosed GD, antithyroid drugs for less than 3 months. PBMC RNA served as the TCR library source. This same sample was also taken into another study, of T cells in Graves' hyperthyroidism and ophthalmopathy.

The source material was peripheral blood mononuclear cells (PBMCs), sampled at new diagnosis, from a patient treated with antithyroid drugs. The receptor set was obtained from a woman in her late teens or twenties with Graves disease.

This clonotype was counted many times. The V and J genes are TRBV13 and TRBJ1-1, with D uncertain. Trimming pared 5 bases from V and 4 bases from J, leaving 11 bases between. Germline V gene data show CDR1 as PRHDT and CDR2 as FYEKMQ (reference sequence). This CDR3 region has 13 residues. DNA for the CDR3: TGTGCCAGCAGCCGTGGGGAGATCACTGAAGCTTTCTTT. Amino acid sequence: CASSRGEITEAFF.

This clonotype was detected many times. This rearrangement joins TRBV28 to TRBJ2-7, with a weak D call TRBD1 (5 bases). Germline-derived CDR1 and CDR2 are MDHEN and SYDVKM. The CDR3 consists of 15 residues. With 6 bases removed from V and 0 bases from J, the gap between germline ends came to 15 bases. The CDR3 region is CASRSNRQFSYEQYF. The CDR3 DNA reads TGTGCCAGCAGAAGTAACAGACAGTTCTCCTACGAGCAGTACTTC.

This clonotype was observed many times. The chain links TRBV12-3 or TRBV12-4 to TRBJ1-1; 7 bases agree with TRBD1. Unmatched junction bases numbered 5, after V lost 5 bases and J lost 5 bases. The CDR3 consists of 13 residues. The CDR3 region has the DNA TGTGCCAGCAGTCGGGACAGCCCTACTGAAGCTTTCTTT. This codes for CASSRDSPTEAFF.

This clonotype was detected ten times or more. The chain has TRBV6-1 and TRBJ1-5, with TRBD1 as a possible D gene (6 bases). The germline V and J ends were trimmed by 3 bases and 4 bases, with 13 bases remaining between them. Germline V gene data show CDR1 as MNHNS and CDR2 as SASEGT. The CDR3 has 15 residues. The CDR3 nucleotides are TGTGCCAGCAGTGATTGGGCACAGGGTAATCAGCCCCAGCATTTT. Amino acid sequence: CASSDWAQGNQPQHF.

This clonotype was counted at least ten times. Germline and junction disagree at one end, which may indicate a read error. The V gene is TRBV20-1, the J gene TRBJ1-5; no clear D. The CDR3 extends over 12 amino acids. Germline CDR1 reads DFQATT; CDR2 reads SNEGSKA (reference sequence). The chain's CDR3 is CSARGLNQPQHF. The CDR3 region has the DNA TGCAGTGCCAGAGGGCTAAATCAGCCCCAGCATTTT.

This clonotype was counted at least ten times. The chain links TRBV15 to TRBJ2-1, with 9 bases lining up with TRBD2. In germline, CDR1 is LNHNV, CDR2 YYDKDF (reference sequence). The CDR3 spans 14 residues. The V and J ends lost 5 bases and 7 bases, in that order; junction bases with no gene match: 6. The CDR3 sequence is CATSQVREGNEQFF. CDR3 sequence (DNA): TGTGCCACCAGCCAAGTGCGGGAGGGGAATGAGCAGTTCTTC.

This clonotype was seen more than once but under ten times. The chain joins TRBV20-1 to TRBJ2-1; 9 bases are a match to TRBD1. Germline V gene lookup returns CDR1 DFQATT and CDR2 SNEGSKA (reference sequence). The CDR3 extends over 15 amino acids. Losses at the gene ends were 6 bases for V and 6 bases for J; bases not matched to a gene: 12. CDR3 bases: TGCAGTGCACCCGCAGCGGGACAGGGCTTCAATGAGCAGTTCTTC. Protein: CSAPAAGQGFNEQFF.

This clonotype occurred many times. J is TRBJ2-1 and V is TRBV11-3; 10 bases map to TRBD1. The CDR3 consists of 19 residues. Germline CDR1 is SGHNT and CDR2 is YENEEA. Trimming cost V 5 bases and J 5 bases; bases outside gene matches: 18. The CDR3 coding sequence is TGTGCCAGCAGCCCACACAGGGACAGGGGACGAATGTGGCACAATGAGCAGTTCTTC. The encoded protein is CASSPHRDRGRMWHNEQFF.

As concerns this clonotype: A read error is possible here, since a much larger clone lies one base away. CDR3 in DNA: TGCAGTGCTAGAGATCATGGACAGGGTGACAATGAGCAGTTCTTC. This sequence encodes CSARDHGQGDNEQFF. The chain recombines TRBV20-1 with TRBJ2-1; 8 bases line up with TRBD1. The CDR3 extends over 15 amino acids. Per the germline V gene, CDR1 is DFQATT and CDR2 is SNEGSKA (reference sequence). V shed 0 bases, J shed 5 bases, and the junction held 6 bases outside the gene matches.

This clonotype occurred a few times. The chain carries TRBV7-3 and TRBJ2-3, with 7 bases identical to TRBD2. V lost 0 bases and J lost 1; bases outside the gene matches: 4. This CDR3 has 16 residues. CDR1 SGHTA and CDR2 FQGTGA come from the germline V gene. The CDR3 is CASSLTGGQRTDTQYF. In nucleotides, the CDR3 is TGTGCCAGCAGCTTAACGGGAGGGCAGCGCACAGATACGCAGTATTTT.

This clonotype showed up just a few times. The V and J genes are TRBV15 and TRBJ2-5; D remains unclear. The V end was cut by 2 bases, the J end by 5 bases, with 12 bases between. The CDR3 sequence is 14 residues long. Looked up from germline, CDR1 is LNHNV and CDR2 is YYDKDF (reference sequence). The chain's CDR3 is CATSRFELRETQYF. DNA for the CDR3: TGTGCCACCAGCAGATTCGAGCTTCGGGAGACCCAGTACTTC.

J is TRBJ2-1 and V is TRBV9; 10 bases fit TRBD2. CDR1 SGDLS and CDR2 YYNGEE come from the germline V gene. This CDR3 spans 15 amino acids. Trimming took 6 bases from V and 6 from J; bases not matched to a gene: 9. CDR3 in amino acids: CASTLGSSGSNEQFF. For the CDR3, the DNA is TGTGCCAGCACCCTAGGGTCTAGCGGGAGCAATGAGCAGTTCTTC.

This clonotype was observed a handful of times. The chain couples TRBV20-1 to TRBJ2-7, with 9 bases fitting TRBD2. Germline V lookup: CDR1 DFQATT, CDR2 SNEGSKA (reference sequence). J gave up 3 bases and V 0 bases, and 3 bases lay outside the gene matches. The length of the CDR3 is 14 residues. CDR3 residues: CSARDSGSLYEQYF. CDR3 sequence (DNA): TGCAGTGCTAGAGATAGCGGGAGCCTCTACGAGCAGTACTTC.

This clonotype has at least ten counts. V gene TRBV20-1 combines with J gene TRBJ2-5, with 10 bases identical to TRBD2. The germline V gene has CDR1 DFQATT and CDR2 SNEGSKA (reference sequence). CDR3 length: 15 amino acids. Trimming cost V 2 bases and J 3 bases; bases outside gene matches: 6. The CDR3 DNA follows: TGCAGTGCTAGAAACCTAGCGGGGGTAGAAGAGACCCAGTACTTC. This translates into CSARNLAGVEETQYF.

In its sample, this clonotype was seen many times. This rearrangement joins TRBV2 to TRBJ1-2; 8 bases match TRBD1. This CDR3 spans 13 amino acids. The ends lost 5 bases at V and 8 bases at J; junction bases unmatched: 7. CDR1 SNHLY and CDR2 FYNNEI come from the germline V gene. The CDR3 sequence is CASSWQGAGGYTF. CDR3 nucleotide sequence: TGTGCCAGCAGTTGGCAGGGGGCGGGGGGCTACACCTTC.

This clonotype was seen at least ten times. The rearrangement joins TRBV7-2 to TRBJ2-7; no definite D call. The germline CDR1 and CDR2 sequences are SGHTA and FQGNSA. The CDR3 covers 11 residues. Deletions cut 3 bases from V and 4 bases from J, with 4 bases between. The CDR3 DNA sequence: TGTGCCAGCAGCTTGCATTACGAGCAGTACTTC. This codes for CASSLHYEQYF.

This clonotype has at least ten counts. This chain joins TRBV2 and TRBJ2-1; D is unclear. This CDR3 has 15 residues. The V gene lost 6 bases and the J gene lost 6 bases, with 18 bases spanning the gap. Looked up from germline, CDR1 is SNHLY and CDR2 is FYNNEI. As DNA, the CDR3 is TGTGCCAGCAGACGTGACGTAGGTTTGGGCAATGAGCAGTTCTTC. Translated, it gives CASRRDVGLGNEQFF.

About this clonotype itself: This likely reflects a read error, since a far larger clone is one base away. The rearrangement uses TRBV11-2 and TRBJ2-3; no firm D call. The CDR3 consists of 13 residues. CDR1 is SGHAT, CDR2 FQNNGV, per germline. The DNA for the CDR3 is TGTGCCAGCAGCTTAGCTGAGAACGATGAGCAGTCCTTC. Protein product: CASSLAENDEQSF.

This clonotype was detected a few times. The chain employs TRBV7-3 and TRBJ1-4; D not resolved. The V gene lost 1 base and the J gene lost 0 bases, with 9 bases spanning the gap. The germline V gene encodes CDR1 SGHTA and CDR2 FQGTGA. This CDR3 comprises 16 residues. Here the CDR3 DNA reads TGTGCCAGCAGCTTAAACCCCTATTCAACTAATGAAAAACTGTTTTTT. Translation gives CASSLNPYSTNEKLFF.

This clonotype was picked up many times. The chain joins TRBV3-1 to TRBJ2-5; D is uncertain. Germline V gene lookup returns CDR1 LGHDT and CDR2 YNNKEL (reference sequence). Trimming took 2 bases from V and 3 from J, leaving 13 bases between them. The CDR3 is 15 amino acids. The CDR3 loop is CASSQTGLGEETQYF. CDR3 nucleotides: TGTGCCAGCAGCCAAACCGGTCTTGGGGAAGAGACCCAGTACTTC.